The clone carrying this TCR beta chain was observed a handful of times. These data belong to a study of immune evolution from preneoplasia to lung adenocarcinoma. TCRdb's table, derived via immunoSEQ multiplex PCR, lists solely in-frame clones and lacks some. Of tens of thousands of clones in the sample, about two thirds were seen once. Premalignant or tumor cells were enriched by macro-dissection after pathologic assessment. The J segment lost 5 bases and the V segment lost 0 bases, leaving 4 bases of the junction unmatched. The CDR3 contains 16 residues. Germline assignment: CDR1 SGHNT and CDR2 YYREEE (reference sequence).

V usage is TRBV5-4 and J usage is TRBJ2-3; 12 nucleotides line up with TRBD1. The source of this sequence is a person between 55 and 70 years old with invasive lung adenocarcinoma. Some clones in this sample may be carry-over from other donors' samples. Source material: FFPE invasive lung adenocarcinoma tissue. The CDR3 loop is CASSLGGTGGGDTQYF. The CDR3 region has the DNA TGTGCCAGCAGCTTGGGCGGGACAGGGGGCGGAGATACGCAGTATTTT.